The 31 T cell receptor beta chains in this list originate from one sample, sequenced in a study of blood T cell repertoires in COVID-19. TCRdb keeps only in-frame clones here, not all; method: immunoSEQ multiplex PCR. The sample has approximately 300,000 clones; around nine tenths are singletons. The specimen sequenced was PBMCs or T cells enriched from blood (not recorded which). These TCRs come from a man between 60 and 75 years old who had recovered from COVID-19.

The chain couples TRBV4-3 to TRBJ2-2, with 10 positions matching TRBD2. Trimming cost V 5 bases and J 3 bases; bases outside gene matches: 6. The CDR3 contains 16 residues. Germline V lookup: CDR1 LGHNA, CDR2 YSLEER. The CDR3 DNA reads TGCGCCAGCAGCGCAACTAGCGGGACCTACACCGGGGAGCTGTTTTTT. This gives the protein CASSATSGTYTGELFF.

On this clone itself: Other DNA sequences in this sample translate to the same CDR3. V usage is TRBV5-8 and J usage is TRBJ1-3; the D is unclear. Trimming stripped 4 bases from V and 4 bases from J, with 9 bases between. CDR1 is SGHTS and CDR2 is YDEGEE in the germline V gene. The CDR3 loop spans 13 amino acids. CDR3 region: CASSRGSGNTIYF. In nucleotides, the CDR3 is TGTGCCAGCAGCCGCGGATCCGGAAACACCATATATTTT.

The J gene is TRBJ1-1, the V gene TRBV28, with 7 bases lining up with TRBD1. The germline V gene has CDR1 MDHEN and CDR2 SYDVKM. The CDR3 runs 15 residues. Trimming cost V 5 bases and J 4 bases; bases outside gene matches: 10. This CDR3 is CASSPLDRERTEAFF. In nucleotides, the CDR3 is TGTGCCAGCAGTCCGCTAGACAGGGAGCGCACTGAAGCTTTCTTT.

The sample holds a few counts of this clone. CDR3 sequence: CASSPNGQPPYGYTF. In DNA form, the CDR3 reads TGTGCCAGCAGCCCGAACGGACAGCCGCCCTATGGCTACACCTTC. The chain uses TRBV9 and TRBJ1-2; D possibly corresponds to TRBD1 (6 bases). Germline lookup yields CDR1 SGDLS and CDR2 YYNGEE. Trimming pared 4 bases from V and 4 bases from J, leaving 17 bases between. The CDR3 has 15 amino acids. The whole variable domain, remainder taken from reference TRBV9 and TRBJ1-2, is DSGVTQTPKHLITATGQRVTLRCSPRSGDLSVYWYQQSLDQGLQFLIQYYNGEERAKGNILERFSAQQFPDLHSELNLSSLELGDSALYFCASSPNGQPPYGYTFGSGTRLTVV.

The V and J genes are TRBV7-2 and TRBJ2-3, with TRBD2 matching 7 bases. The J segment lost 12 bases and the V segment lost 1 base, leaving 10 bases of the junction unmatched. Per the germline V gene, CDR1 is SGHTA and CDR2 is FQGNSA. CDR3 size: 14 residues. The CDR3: CASSLDRPGGPQYF. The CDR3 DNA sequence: TGTGCCAGCAGCTTAGATAGACCGGGAGGTCCACAGTATTTT. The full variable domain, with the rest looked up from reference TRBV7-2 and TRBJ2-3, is GAGVSQSPSNKVTEKGKDVELRCDPISGHTALYWYRQSLGQGLEFLIYFQGNSAPDKSGLPSDRFSAERTGGSVSTLTIQRTQQEDSAVYLCASSLDRPGGPQYFGPGTRLTVL.

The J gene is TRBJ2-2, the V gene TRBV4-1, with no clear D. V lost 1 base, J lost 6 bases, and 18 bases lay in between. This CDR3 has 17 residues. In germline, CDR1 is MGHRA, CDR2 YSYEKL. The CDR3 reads CASSQGVGRPEAGELFF. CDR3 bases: TGCGCCAGCAGCCAAGGGGTAGGCAGGCCTGAAGCCGGGGAGCTGTTTTTT.

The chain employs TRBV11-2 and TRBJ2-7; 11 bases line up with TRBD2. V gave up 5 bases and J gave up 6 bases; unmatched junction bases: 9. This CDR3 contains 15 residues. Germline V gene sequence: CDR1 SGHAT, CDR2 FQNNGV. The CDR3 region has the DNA TGTGCCAGCAGCCCACTAGCGGGAGCCGGGGGCGAGCAGTACTTC. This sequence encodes CASSPLAGAGGEQYF.

The CDR3 sequence: CASSQSDSGNTIYF. In DNA form, the CDR3 reads TGTGCCAGCAGCCAATCAGACTCTGGAAACACCATATATTTT. The chain combines TRBV3-1 (or the pseudogene TRBV3-2) with TRBJ1-3; D remains ambiguous. Germline-derived CDR1 and CDR2 are LGHDT and YNNKEL (reference sequence). Trimming cost V 2 bases and J 0 bases, with 5 bases left between them. The CDR3 has 14 amino acids.

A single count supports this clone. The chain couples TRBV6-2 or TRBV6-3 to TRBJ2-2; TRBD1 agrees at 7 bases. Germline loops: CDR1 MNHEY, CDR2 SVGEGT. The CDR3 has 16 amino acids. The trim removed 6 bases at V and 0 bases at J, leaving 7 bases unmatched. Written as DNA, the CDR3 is TGTGCCAGCAGCTCACAGGGGCCCCCGAACACCGGGGAGCTGTTTTTT. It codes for CASSSQGPPNTGELFF.

CDR3 in amino acids: CASSQKIASTDTQYF. The CDR3 nucleotides read TGTGCCAGCTCCCAGAAAATAGCAAGCACAGATACGCAGTATTTT. The chain joins TRBV18 to TRBJ2-3; no clear D gene. The V gene's germline CDR1 is KGHSH and CDR2 LQKENI. V lost 6 bases and J lost 0, with 13 bases in between. The CDR3 has 15 residues.

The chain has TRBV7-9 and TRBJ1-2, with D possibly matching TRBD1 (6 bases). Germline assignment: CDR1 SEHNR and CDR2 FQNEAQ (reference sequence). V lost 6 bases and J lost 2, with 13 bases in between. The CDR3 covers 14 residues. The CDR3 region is CASSSSGTNYGYTF. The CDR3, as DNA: TGTGCCAGCAGTTCTAGCGGGACAAACTATGGCTACACCTTC.

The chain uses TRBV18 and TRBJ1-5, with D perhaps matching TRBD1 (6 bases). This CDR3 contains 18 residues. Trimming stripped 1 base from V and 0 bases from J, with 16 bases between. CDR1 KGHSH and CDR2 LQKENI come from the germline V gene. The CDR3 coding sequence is TGTGCCAGCTCACCACTTGGAACAGGGAGTGCTAGCAATCAGCCCCAGCATTTT. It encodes CASSPLGTGSASNQPQHF.

The CDR3 loop reads CASSFTENTGELFF. CDR3 DNA: TGCGCCAGCAGCTTTACAGAGAACACCGGGGAGCTGTTTTTT. The gene calls are TRBV5-1 and TRBJ2-2; D uncertain. With 2 bases removed from V and 1 base from J, the gap between germline ends came to 6 bases. CDR1 SGHRS and CDR2 YFSETQ come from the germline V gene. The CDR3 runs 14 residues. The full variable domain, completed using reference TRBV5-1 and TRBJ2-2, is KAGVTQTPRYLIKTRGQQVTLSCSPISGHRSVSWYQQTPGQGLQFLFEYFSETQRNKGNFPGRFSGRQFSNSRSEMNVSTLELGDSALYLCASSFTENTGELFFGEGSRLTVL.

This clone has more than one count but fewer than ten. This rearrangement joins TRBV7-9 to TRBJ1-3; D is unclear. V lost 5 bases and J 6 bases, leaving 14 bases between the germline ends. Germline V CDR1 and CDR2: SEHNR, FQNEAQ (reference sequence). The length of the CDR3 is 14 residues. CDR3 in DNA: TGTGCCAGCAGCCCCCTCTCGTCAGTAAACACCATATATTTT. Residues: CASSPLSSVNTIYF.

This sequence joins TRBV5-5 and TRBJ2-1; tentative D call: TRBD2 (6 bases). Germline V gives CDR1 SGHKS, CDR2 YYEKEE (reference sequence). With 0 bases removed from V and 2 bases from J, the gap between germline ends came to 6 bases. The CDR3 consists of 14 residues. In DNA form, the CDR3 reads TGTGCCAGCAGCTTGGGACTAGCCTACAATGAGCAGTTCTTC. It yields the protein CASSLGLAYNEQFF.

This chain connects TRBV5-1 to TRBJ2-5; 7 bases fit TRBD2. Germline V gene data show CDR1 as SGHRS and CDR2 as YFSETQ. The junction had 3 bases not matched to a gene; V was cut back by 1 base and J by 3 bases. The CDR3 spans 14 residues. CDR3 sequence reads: CASSLTAGKETQYF. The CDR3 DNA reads TGCGCCAGCAGCTTGACAGCGGGGAAAGAGACCCAGTACTTC.

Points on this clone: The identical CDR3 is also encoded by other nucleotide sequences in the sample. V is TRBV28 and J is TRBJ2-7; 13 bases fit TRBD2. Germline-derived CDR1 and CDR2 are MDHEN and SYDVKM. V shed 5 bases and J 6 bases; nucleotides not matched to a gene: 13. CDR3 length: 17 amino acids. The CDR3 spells CASSRHTGTSGKSEQYF. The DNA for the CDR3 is TGTGCCAGCAGTCGACATACTGGGACTAGCGGGAAGAGCGAGCAGTACTTC.

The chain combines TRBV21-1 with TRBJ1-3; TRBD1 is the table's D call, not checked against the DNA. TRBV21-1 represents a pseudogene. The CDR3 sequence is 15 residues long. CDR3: CASSKARGSGNTIYF. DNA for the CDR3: TGTGCCAGCAGCAAAGCAAGGGGCTCTGGAAACACCATATATTTT.

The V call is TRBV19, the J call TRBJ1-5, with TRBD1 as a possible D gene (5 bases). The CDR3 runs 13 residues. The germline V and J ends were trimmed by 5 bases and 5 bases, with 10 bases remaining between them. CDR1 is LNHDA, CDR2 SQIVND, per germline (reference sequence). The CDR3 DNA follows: TGTGCCAGTAGTGCACAGGTCGATCAGCCCCAGCATTTT. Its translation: CASSAQVDQPQHF.

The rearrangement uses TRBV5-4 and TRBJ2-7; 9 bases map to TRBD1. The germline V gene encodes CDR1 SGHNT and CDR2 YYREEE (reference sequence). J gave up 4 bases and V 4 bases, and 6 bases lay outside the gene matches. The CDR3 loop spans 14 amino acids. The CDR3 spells CASSDYRGPYEQYF. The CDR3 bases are TGTGCCAGCAGCGATTACAGGGGGCCGTACGAGCAGTACTTC.

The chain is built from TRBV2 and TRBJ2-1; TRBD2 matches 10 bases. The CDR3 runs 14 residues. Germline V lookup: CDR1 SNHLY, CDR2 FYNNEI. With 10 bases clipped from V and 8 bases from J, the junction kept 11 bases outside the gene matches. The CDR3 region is CATQTSGLVDEQFF. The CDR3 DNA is TGTGCCACCCAGACTAGCGGGTTGGTCGATGAGCAGTTCTTC.

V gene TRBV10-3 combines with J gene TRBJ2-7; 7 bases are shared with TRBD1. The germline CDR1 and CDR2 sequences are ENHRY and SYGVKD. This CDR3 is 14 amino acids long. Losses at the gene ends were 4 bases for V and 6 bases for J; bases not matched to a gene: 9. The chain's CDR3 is CAISAGTAFSEQYF. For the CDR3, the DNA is TGTGCCATCAGTGCCGGGACAGCCTTCTCCGAGCAGTACTTC.

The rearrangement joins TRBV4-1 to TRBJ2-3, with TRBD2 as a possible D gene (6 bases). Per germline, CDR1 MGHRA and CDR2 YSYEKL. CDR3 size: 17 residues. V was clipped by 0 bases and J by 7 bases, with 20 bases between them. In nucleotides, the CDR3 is TGCGCCAGCAGCCAAGATAGGGCGGGGACGGGAGTAAATACGCAGTATTTT. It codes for CASSQDRAGTGVNTQYF.

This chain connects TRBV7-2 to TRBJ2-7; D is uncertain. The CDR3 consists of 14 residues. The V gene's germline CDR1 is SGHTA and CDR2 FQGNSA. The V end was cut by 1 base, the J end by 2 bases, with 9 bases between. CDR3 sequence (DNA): TGTGCCAGCAGCTTAGGATCCAGAACCTACGAGCAGTACTTC. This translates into CASSLGSRTYEQYF.

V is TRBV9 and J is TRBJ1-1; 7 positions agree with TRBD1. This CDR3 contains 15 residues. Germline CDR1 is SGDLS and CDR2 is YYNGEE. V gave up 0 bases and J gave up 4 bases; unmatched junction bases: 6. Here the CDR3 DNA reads TGTGCCAGCAGCGTAGGAGGGGGCTCGGTCACTGAAGCTTTCTTT. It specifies CASSVGGGSVTEAFF.

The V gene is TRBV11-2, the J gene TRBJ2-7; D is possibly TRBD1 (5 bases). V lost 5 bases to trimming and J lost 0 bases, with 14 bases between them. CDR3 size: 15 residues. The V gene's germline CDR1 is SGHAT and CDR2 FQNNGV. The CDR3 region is CASSPDRTPSYEQYF. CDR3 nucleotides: TGTGCCAGCAGCCCCGACAGAACCCCCTCCTACGAGCAGTACTTC. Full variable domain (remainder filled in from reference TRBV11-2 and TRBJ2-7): EAGVAQSPRYKIIEKRQSVAFWCNPISGHATLYWYQQILGQGPKLLIQFQNNGVVDDSQLPKDRFSAERLKGVDSTLKIQPAKLEDSAVYLCASSPDRTPSYEQYFGPGTRLTVT.

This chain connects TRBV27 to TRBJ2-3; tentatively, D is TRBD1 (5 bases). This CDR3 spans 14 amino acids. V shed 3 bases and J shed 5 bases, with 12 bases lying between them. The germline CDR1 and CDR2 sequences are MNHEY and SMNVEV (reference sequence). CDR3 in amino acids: CASSFQGMGDTQYF. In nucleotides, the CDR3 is TGTGCCAGCAGTTTCCAGGGAATGGGAGATACGCAGTATTTT.

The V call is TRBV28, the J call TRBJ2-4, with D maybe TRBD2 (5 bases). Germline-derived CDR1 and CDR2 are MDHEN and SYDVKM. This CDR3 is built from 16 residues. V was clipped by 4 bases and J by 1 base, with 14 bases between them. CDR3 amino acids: CASSSLLRVAKNIQYF. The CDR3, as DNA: TGTGCCAGCAGTTCACTTTTGAGGGTTGCCAAAAACATTCAGTACTTC.

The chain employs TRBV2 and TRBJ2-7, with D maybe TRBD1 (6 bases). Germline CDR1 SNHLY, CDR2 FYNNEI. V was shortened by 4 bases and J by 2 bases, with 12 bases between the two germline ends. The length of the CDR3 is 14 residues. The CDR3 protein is CASSVHTGTYEQYF. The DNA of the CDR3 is TGTGCCAGCAGTGTTCACACAGGGACCTACGAGCAGTACTTC.

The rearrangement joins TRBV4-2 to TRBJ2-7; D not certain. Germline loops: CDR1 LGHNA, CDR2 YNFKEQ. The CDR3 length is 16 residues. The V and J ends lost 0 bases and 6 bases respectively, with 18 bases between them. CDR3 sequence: CASSQDWQFISSEQYF. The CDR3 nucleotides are TGTGCCAGCAGCCAAGATTGGCAATTTATCTCTTCCGAGCAGTACTTC.

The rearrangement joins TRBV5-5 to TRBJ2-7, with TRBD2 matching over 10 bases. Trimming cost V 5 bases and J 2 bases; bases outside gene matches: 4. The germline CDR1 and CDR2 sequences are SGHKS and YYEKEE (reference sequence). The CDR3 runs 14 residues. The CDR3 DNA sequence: TGTGCCAGCAGTTCGGGACTAGCGCCCTACGAGCAGTACTTC. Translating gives CASSSGLAPYEQYF. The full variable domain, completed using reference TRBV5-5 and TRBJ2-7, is DAGVTQSPTHLIKTRGQQVTLRCSPISGHKSVSWYQQVLGQGPQFIFQYYEKEERGRGNFPDRFSARQFPNYSSELNVNALLLGDSALYLCASSSGLAPYEQYFGPGTRLTVT.